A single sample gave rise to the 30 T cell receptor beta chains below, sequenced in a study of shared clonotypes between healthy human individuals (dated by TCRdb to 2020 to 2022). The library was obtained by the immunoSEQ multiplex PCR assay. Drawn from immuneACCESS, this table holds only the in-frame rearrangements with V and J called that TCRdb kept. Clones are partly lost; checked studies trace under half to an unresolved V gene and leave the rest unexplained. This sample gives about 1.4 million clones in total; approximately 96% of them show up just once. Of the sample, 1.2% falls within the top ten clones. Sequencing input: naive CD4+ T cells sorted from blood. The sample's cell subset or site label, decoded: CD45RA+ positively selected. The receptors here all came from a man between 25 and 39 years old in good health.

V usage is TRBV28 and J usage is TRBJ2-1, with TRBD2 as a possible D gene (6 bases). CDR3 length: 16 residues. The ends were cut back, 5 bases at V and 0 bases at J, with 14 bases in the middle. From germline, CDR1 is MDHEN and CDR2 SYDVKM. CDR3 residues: CASSGSEGSSYNEQFF. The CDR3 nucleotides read TGTGCCAGCAGTGGATCGGAGGGGAGCTCCTACAATGAGCAGTTCTTC.

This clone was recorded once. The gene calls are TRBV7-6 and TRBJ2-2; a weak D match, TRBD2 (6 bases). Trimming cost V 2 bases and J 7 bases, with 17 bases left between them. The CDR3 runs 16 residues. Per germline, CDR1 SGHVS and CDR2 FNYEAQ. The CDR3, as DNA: TGTGCCAGCAGCTTAACTAGCACCCCCGAAGGCGGGGAGCTGTTTTTT. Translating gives CASSLTSTPEGGELFF.

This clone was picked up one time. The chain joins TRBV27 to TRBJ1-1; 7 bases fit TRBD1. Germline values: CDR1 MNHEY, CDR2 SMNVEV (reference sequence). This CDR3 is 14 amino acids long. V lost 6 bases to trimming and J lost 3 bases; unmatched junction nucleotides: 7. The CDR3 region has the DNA TGTGCCAGCAGAAAACACGACAGGGACACTGAAGCTTTCTTT. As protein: CASRKHDRDTEAFF.

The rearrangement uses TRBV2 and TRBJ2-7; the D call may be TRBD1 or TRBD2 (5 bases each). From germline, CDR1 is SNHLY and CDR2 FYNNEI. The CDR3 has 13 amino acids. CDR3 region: CAASGRVTYEQYF. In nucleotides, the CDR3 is TGTGCGGCTTCGGGGCGGGTAACCTACGAGCAGTACTTC.

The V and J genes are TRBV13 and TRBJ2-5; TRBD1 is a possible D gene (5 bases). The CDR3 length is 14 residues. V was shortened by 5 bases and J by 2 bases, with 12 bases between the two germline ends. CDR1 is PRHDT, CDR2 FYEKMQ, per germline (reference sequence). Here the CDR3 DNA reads TGTGCCAGCAGCGGTGGGGCGGCACAAGAGACCCAGTACTTC. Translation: CASSGGAAQETQYF.

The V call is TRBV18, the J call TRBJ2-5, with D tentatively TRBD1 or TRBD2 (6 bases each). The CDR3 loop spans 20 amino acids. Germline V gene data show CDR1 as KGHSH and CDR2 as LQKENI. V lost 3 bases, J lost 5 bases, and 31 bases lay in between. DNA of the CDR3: TGTGCCAGCTCACCTTTCCGCCGACAGGTGGGGGGCTCACCGGTGGAGACCCAGTACTTC. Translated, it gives CASSPFRRQVGGSPVETQYF. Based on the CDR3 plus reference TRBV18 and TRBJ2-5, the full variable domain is NAGVMQNPRHLVRRRGQEARLRCSPMKGHSHVYWYRQLPEEGLKFMVYLQKENIIDESGMPKERFSAEFPKEGPSILRIQQVVRGDSAAYFCASSPFRRQVGGSPVETQYFGPGTRLLVL.

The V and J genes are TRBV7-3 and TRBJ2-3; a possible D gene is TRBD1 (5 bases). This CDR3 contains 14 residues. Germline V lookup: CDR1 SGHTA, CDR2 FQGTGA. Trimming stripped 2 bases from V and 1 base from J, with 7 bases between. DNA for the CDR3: TGTGCCAGCAGCTTAGGGGCGGGCACAGATACGCAGTATTTT. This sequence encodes CASSLGAGTDTQYF.

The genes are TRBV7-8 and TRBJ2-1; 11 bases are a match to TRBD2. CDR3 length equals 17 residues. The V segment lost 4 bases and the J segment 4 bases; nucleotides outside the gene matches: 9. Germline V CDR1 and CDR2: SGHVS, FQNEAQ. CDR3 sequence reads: CASSSPLAGGPYNEQFF. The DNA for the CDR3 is TGTGCCAGCAGCTCACCCTTAGCGGGAGGGCCTTACAATGAGCAGTTCTTC.

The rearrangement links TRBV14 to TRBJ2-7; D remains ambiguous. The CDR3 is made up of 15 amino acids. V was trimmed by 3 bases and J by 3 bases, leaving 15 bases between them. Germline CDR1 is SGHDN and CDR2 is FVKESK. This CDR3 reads CASSHPAVPSYEQYF. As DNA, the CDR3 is TGTGCCAGCAGCCACCCGGCGGTCCCGAGCTACGAGCAGTACTTC.

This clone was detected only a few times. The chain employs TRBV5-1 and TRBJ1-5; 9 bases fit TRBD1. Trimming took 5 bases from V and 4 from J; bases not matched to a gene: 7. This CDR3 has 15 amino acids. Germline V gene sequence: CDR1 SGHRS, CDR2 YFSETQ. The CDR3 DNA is TGCGCCAGCAGAAAGGACAGGGGTCCTAATCAGCCCCAGCATTTT. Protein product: CASRKDRGPNQPQHF.

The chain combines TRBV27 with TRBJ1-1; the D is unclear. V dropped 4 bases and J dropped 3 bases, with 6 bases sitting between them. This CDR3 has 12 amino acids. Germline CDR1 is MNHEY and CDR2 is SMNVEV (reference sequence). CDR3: CASSSGHTEAFF. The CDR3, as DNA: TGTGCCAGCAGTTCCGGACACACTGAAGCTTTCTTT.

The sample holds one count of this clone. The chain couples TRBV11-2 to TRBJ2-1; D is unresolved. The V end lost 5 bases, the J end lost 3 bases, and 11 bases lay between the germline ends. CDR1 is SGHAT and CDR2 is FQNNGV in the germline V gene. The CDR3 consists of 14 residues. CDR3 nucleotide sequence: TGTGCCAGCAGCCCTAACCTCCGCTACAATGAGCAGTTCTTC. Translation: CASSPNLRYNEQFF.

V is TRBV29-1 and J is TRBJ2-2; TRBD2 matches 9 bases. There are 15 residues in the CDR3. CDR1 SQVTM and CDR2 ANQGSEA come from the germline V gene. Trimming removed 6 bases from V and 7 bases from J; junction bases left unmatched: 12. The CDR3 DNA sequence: TGCAGCGTCGCGGGAATAGCGGGAGCGGTCGGGGAGCTGTTTTTT. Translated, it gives CSVAGIAGAVGELFF.

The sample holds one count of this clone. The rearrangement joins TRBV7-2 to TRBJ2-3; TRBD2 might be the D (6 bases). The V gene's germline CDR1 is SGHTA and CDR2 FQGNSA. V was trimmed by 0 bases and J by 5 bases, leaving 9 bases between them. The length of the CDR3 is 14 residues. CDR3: CASSLAGGRDTQYF. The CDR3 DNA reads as TGTGCCAGCAGCTTAGCGGGAGGAAGAGATACGCAGTATTTT.

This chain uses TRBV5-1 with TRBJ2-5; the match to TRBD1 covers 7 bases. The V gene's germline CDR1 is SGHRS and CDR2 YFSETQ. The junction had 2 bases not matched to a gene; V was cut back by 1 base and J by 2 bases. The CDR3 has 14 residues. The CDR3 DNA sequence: TGCGCCAGCAGCTTGCGCAGGGGGCAAGAGACCCAGTACTTC. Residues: CASSLRRGQETQYF. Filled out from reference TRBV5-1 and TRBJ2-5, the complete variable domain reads KAGVTQTPRYLIKTRGQQVTLSCSPISGHRSVSWYQQTPGQGLQFLFEYFSETQRNKGNFPGRFSGRQFSNSRSEMNVSTLELGDSALYLCASSLRRGQETQYFGPGTRLLVL.

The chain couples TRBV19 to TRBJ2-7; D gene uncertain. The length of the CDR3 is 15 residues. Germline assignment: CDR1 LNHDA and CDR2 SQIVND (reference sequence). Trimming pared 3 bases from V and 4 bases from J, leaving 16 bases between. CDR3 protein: CASSISPSFRYEQYF. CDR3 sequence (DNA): TGTGCCAGTAGTATTTCGCCGTCTTTTAGGTACGAGCAGTACTTC.

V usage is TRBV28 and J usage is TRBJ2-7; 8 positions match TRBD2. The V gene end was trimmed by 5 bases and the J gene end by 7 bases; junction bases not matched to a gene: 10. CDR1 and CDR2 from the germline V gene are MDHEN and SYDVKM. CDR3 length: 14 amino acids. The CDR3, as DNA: TGTGCCAGCAGTACGGACGGGACTAGGGATGAGCAGTACTTC. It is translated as CASSTDGTRDEQYF.

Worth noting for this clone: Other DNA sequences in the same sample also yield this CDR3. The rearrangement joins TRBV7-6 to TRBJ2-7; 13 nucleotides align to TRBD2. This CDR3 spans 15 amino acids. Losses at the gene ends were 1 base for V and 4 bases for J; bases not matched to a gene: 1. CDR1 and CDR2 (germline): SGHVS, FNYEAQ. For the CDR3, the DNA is TGTGCCAGCAGCTTAGGACTAGCGGGAGGATACGAGCAGTACTTC. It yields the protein CASSLGLAGGYEQYF.

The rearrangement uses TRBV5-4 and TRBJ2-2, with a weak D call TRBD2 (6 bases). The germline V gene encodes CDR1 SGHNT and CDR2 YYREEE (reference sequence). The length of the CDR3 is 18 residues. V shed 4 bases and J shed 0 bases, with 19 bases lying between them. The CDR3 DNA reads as TGTGCCAGCAGCGCGTTCGGGAGCAAGCAATCGAACACCGGGGAGCTGTTTTTT. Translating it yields CASSAFGSKQSNTGELFF.

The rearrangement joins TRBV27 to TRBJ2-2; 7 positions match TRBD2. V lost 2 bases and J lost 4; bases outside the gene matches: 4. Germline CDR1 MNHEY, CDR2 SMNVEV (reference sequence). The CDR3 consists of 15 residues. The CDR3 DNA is TGTGCCAGCAGTTTAGGTGCGGGAGCCACCGGGGAGCTGTTTTTT. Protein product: CASSLGAGATGELFF.

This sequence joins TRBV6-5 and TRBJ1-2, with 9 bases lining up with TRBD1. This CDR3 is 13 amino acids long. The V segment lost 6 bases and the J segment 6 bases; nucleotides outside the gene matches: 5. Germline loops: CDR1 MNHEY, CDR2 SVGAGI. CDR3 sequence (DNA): TGTGCCAGCAGCTGGACAGGGGAAGATGGCTACACCTTC. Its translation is CASSWTGEDGYTF.

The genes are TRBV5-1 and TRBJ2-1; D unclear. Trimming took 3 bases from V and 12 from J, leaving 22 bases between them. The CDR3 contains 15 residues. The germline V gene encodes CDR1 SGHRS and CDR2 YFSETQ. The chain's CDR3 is CASSSSNLNSEVQFF. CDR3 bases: TGCGCCAGCAGCTCCTCGAACCTGAACAGTGAGGTGCAGTTCTTC.

CDR3 in amino acids: CASSLVQGGETQYF. CDR3 in DNA: TGTGCCAGCAGTTTAGTTCAGGGGGGGGAGACCCAGTACTTC. The rearrangement joins TRBV28 to TRBJ2-5; tentatively, D is TRBD1 or TRBD2 (7 bases each). Trimming took 2 bases from V and 5 from J, leaving 12 bases between them. CDR1 and CDR2 from the germline V gene are MDHEN and SYDVKM. This CDR3 contains 14 residues. The complete variable domain, with remaining parts taken from reference TRBV28 and TRBJ2-5, reads DVKVTQSSRYLVKRTGEKVFLECVQDMDHENMFWYRQDPGLGLRLIYFSYDVKMKEKGDIPEGYSVSREKKERFSLILESASTNQTSMYLCASSLVQGGETQYFGPGTRLLVL.

CDR3 region: CASSLGSGGYTDTQYF. The CDR3, as DNA: TGTGCCAGCAGCTTAGGATCAGGGGGCTACACAGATACGCAGTATTTT. V and J are TRBV7-6 and TRBJ2-3, with TRBD1 matching over 8 bases. Germline V gene data show CDR1 as SGHVS and CDR2 as FNYEAQ. V trimming: 1 base; J trimming: 2 bases; junction bases outside the gene matches: 5. The CDR3 loop spans 16 amino acids.

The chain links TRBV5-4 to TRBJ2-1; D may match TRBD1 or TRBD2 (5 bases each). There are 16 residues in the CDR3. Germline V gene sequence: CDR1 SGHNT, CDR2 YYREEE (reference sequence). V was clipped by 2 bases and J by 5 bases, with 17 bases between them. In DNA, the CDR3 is TGTGCCAGCAGCTTAGACACCGGGACCCAGAACAATGAGCAGTTCTTC. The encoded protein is CASSLDTGTQNNEQFF.

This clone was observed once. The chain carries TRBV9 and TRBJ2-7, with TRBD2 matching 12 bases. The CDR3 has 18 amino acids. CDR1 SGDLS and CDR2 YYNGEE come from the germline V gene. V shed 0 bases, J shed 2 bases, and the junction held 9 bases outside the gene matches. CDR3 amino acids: CASSVGASGRGSTYEQYF. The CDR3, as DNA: TGTGCCAGCAGCGTAGGGGCTAGCGGGAGGGGGTCGACCTACGAGCAGTACTTC.

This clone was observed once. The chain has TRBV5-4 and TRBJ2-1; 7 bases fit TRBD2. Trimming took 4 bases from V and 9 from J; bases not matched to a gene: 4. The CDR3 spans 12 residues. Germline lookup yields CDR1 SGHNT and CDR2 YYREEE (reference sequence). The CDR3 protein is CASSPGGGEQFF. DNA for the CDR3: TGTGCCAGCAGCCCGGGAGGTGGTGAGCAGTTCTTC.

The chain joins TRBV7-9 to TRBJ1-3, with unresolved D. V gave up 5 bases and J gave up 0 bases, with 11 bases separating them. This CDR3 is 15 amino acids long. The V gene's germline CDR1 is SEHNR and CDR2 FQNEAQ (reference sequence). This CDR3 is CASSPPSSSGNTIYF. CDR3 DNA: TGTGCCAGCAGCCCCCCTTCCAGCTCTGGAAACACCATATATTTT.

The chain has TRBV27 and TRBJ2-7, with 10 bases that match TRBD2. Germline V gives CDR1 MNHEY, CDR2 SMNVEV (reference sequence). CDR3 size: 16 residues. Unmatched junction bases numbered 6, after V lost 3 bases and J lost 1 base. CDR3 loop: CASSFSGLASSYEQYF. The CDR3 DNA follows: TGTGCCAGCAGTTTTTCGGGACTAGCGTCTTCCTACGAGCAGTACTTC.

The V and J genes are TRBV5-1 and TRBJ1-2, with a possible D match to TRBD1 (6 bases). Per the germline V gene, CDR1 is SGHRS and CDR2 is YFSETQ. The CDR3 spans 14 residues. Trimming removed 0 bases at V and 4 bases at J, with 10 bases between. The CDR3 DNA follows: TGCGCCAGCAGCTTGGATGGGGGCGTCTATGGCTACACCTTC. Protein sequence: CASSLDGGVYGYTF. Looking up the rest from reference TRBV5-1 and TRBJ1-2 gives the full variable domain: KAGVTQTPRYLIKTRGQQVTLSCSPISGHRSVSWYQQTPGQGLQFLFEYFSETQRNKGNFPGRFSGRQFSNSRSEMNVSTLELGDSALYLCASSLDGGVYGYTFGSGTRLTVV.